The entry below gives a single T cell receptor (beta chain) sequence along with its context. Its target is unknown. The sample originates from a study of T cell responses to AZD1222 COVID-19 vaccine. Overall study results and limits: Only a handful of AZD1222 recipients, six or seven in all, had baseline seropositivity.

The V gene's germline CDR1 is SGHTA and CDR2 FQGNSA. V was clipped by 6 bases and J by 6 bases; unmatched bases: 10. The CDR3 consists of 15 residues. Generated by immunoSEQ multiplex PCR, the TCRdb table keeps only in-frame clones and is missing some. Here the sample spans roughly 140,000 clones, roughly 90% being singletons. The input for sequencing was peripheral blood, taken 28 days after the second AZD1222 dose. The receptor was isolated from an adult who received the AZD1222 COVID-19 vaccine. The chain is built from TRBV7-2 and TRBJ2-1; 8 bases agree with TRBD2. The CDR3 loop is CASSSGTRVRNEQFF. The DNA for the CDR3 is TGTGCCAGCAGTTCCGGGACTAGGGTTCGCAATGAGCAGTTCTTC.